This TCR beta chain was sequenced during a study of read filtering for tumor transcriptome and immune sequencing. Findings and limits, study-wide: RNA-seq captured clonotypes less deeply and reliably than IR-seq. Roughly 80% of IR-seq clonotypes had one read, totaling approximately 4% of reads; RNA-seq: 74.6% and 44.6%.

There are many counts of this clonotype. No antigen is known for it. The library was built from roughly 400 ng RNA with molecular barcoded adaptors for alpha/delta and beta/gamma chains. MiXCR, run by TCRdb on the reads, gives a single entry per CDR3 protein. The table lists fewer than 90,000 distinct CDR3 sequences, about 12% of them singletons. The sample taken for sequencing was a population of CD138-negative cells sorted from bone marrow. The TCR comes from a donor over 35 with multiple myeloma.

In DNA, the CDR3 is TGCGCCAGCAGCTTGGACGGACGATGGGGCGGCGAGCAGTACTTC. Protein: CASSLDGRWGGEQYF. The V and J genes are TRBV5-1 and TRBJ2-7, with D possibly matching TRBD1 (5 bases). V lost 0 bases to trimming and J lost 6 bases, with 16 bases between them. This CDR3 is built from 15 residues. CDR1 is SGHRS, CDR2 YFSETQ, per germline.